Listed below are T cell receptor beta chains from one sample, sequenced in a study of shared T cell receptors in the human thymus. The table came from immunoSEQ multiplex PCR; TCRdb's copy has only in-frame clones and leaves some out. The data show about 610,000 clones, 88% seen once. In addition, the sample was reused for a study of human thymus T cells.

Sequenced input: thymocytes. The receptors originated from a boy in the first two years of life with a congenital heart defect. Each CDR3 is given with its conserved first and last residue. D genes are given only for firm matches. The size entry is marked missing in some rows and otherwise reads once, few, many or a size class.

CDR3 length: 12; J gene: TRBJ2-1; V gene: TRBV6-6; D gene: -; clone size: -; CDR3 protein: CASSRVADEQFF; CDR3 DNA: TGTGCCAGCAGTCGCGTAGCAGATGAGCAGTTCTTC
CDR3 length: 11; J gene: TRBJ2-7; V gene: TRBV7-9; D gene: -; clone size: -; CDR3 protein: CASSLHYEQYF; CDR3 DNA: TGTGCCAGCAGCTTACACTACGAGCAGTACTTC
CDR3 length: 14; J gene: TRBJ2-7; V gene: TRBV27; D gene: TRBD2; clone size: -; CDR3 protein: CASSSGLAIHEQYF; CDR3 DNA: TGTGCCAGCAGTTCCGGACTAGCGATACACGAGCAGTACTTC
CDR3 length: 15; J gene: TRBJ2-5; V gene: TRBV19; D gene: TRBD2; clone size: -; CDR3 protein: CASSIGISGSETQYF; CDR3 DNA: TGTGCCAGTAGTATAGGAATTAGCGGGAGTGAGACCCAGTACTTC
CDR3 length: 16; J gene: TRBJ2-2; V gene: TRBV7-6; D gene: TRBD2; clone size: -; CDR3 protein: CASSLVYGGRPGELFF; CDR3 DNA: TGTGCCAGCAGCTTAGTTTATGGCGGGAGGCCCGGGGAGCTGTTTTTT
CDR3 length: 15; J gene: TRBJ2-2; V gene: TRBV7-9; D gene: -; clone size: -; CDR3 protein: CASSPGHRMAGELFF; CDR3 DNA: TGTGCCAGCAGCCCTGGGCATAGGATGGCCGGGGAGCTGTTTTTT
CDR3 length: 14; J gene: TRBJ1-2; V gene: TRBV28; D gene: -; clone size: -; CDR3 protein: CASSADAGRRCYTF; CDR3 DNA: TGTGCCAGCAGTGCCGACGCGGGGAGGAGGTGCTACACCTTC
CDR3 length: 19; J gene: TRBJ2-5; V gene: TRBV4-2; D gene: -; clone size: -; CDR3 protein: CASSQDRVYKTGHQETQYF; CDR3 DNA: TGTGCCAGCAGCCAAGATAGGGTCTACAAAACAGGTCACCAAGAGACCCAGTACTTC
CDR3 length: 16; J gene: TRBJ2-1; V gene: TRBV10-3; D gene: -; clone size: -; CDR3 protein: CAIRNTRELSYNEQFF; CDR3 DNA: TGTGCCATCAGGAACACGAGGGAACTCTCCTACAATGAGCAGTTCTTC
CDR3 length: 17; J gene: TRBJ2-7; V gene: TRBV4-3; D gene: TRBD1; clone size: -; CDR3 protein: CASSPKLGTGADYEQYF; CDR3 DNA: TGCGCCAGCAGCCCTAAACTCGGGACAGGGGCCGACTACGAGCAGTACTTC
CDR3 length: 17; J gene: TRBJ1-4; V gene: TRBV7-2; D gene: TRBD1; clone size: -; CDR3 protein: CASTLGLVGTGDEKLFF; CDR3 DNA: TGTGCCAGCACCTTGGGCCTTGTAGGGACAGGGGATGAAAAACTGTTTTTT
CDR3 length: 16; J gene: TRBJ1-1; V gene: TRBV4-1; D gene: -; clone size: -; CDR3 protein: CASREGGGLLNTEAFF; CDR3 DNA: TGCGCCAGCAGGGAAGGGGGGGGACTCCTGAACACTGAAGCTTTCTTT
CDR3 length: 17; J gene: TRBJ2-1; V gene: TRBV4-3; D gene: TRBD2; clone size: -; CDR3 protein: CASSQDIPGTSIDEQFF; CDR3 DNA: TGCGCCAGCAGCCAAGATATCCCCGGGACTAGTATCGATGAGCAGTTCTTC
CDR3 length: 13; J gene: TRBJ2-7; V gene: TRBV7-9; D gene: TRBD2; clone size: -; CDR3 protein: CASISSGSYEQYF; CDR3 DNA: TGTGCCAGCATCTCTAGCGGGAGCTACGAGCAGTACTTC
CDR3 length: 16; J gene: TRBJ2-5; V gene: TRBV27; D gene: TRBD1; clone size: -; CDR3 protein: CASSSGTGGSGETQYF; CDR3 DNA: TGTGCCAGCAGTTCCGGGACAGGGGGGTCCGGAGAGACCCAGTACTTC
CDR3 length: 14; J gene: TRBJ1-2; V gene: TRBV5-5; D gene: -; clone size: -; CDR3 protein: CASSLGWAFYGYTF; CDR3 DNA: TGTGCCAGCAGCTTGGGGTGGGCATTCTATGGCTACACCTTC
CDR3 length: 21; J gene: TRBJ2-2; V gene: TRBV2; D gene: TRBD1; clone size: -; CDR3 protein: CASSDTILGGQRERGTGELFF; CDR3 DNA: TGTGCCAGCAGTGACACGATTTTAGGGGGACAGCGAGAGAGGGGCACCGGGGAGCTGTTTTTT
CDR3 length: 14; J gene: TRBJ1-3; V gene: TRBV5-1; D gene: -; clone size: -; CDR3 protein: CASSLGTSGNTIYF; CDR3 DNA: TGCGCCAGCAGCCTCGGGACTTCGGGAAACACCATATATTTT
CDR3 length: 14; J gene: TRBJ1-2; V gene: TRBV28; D gene: TRBD1; clone size: -; CDR3 protein: CASSSGDRIYGYTF; CDR3 DNA: TGTGCCAGCAGTTCGGGGGACAGGATCTATGGCTACACCTTC
CDR3 length: 17; J gene: TRBJ2-1; V gene: TRBV12-5; D gene: TRBD2; clone size: -; CDR3 protein: CASGLVVSSGYYNEQFF; CDR3 DNA: TGTGCTAGTGGTTTGGTAGTGTCTAGCGGCTACTACAATGAGCAGTTCTTC
CDR3 length: 18; J gene: TRBJ2-7; V gene: TRBV28; D gene: TRBD1; clone size: -; CDR3 protein: CASSLCPQPGQSPYEQYF; CDR3 DNA: TGTGCCAGCAGTTTATGCCCTCAGCCGGGACAGTCGCCTTACGAGCAGTACTTC
CDR3 length: 14; J gene: TRBJ2-1; V gene: TRBV7-2; D gene: -; clone size: -; CDR3 protein: CASSLLSAYNEQFF; CDR3 DNA: TGTGCCAGCAGCTTACTTTCGGCCTACAATGAGCAGTTCTTC
CDR3 length: 13; J gene: TRBJ2-7; V gene: TRBV27; D gene: -; clone size: -; CDR3 protein: CASSLGTLDEQYF; CDR3 DNA: TGTGCCAGCAGTTTAGGGACATTAGACGAGCAGTACTTC
CDR3 length: 17; J gene: TRBJ1-3; V gene: TRBV30; D gene: TRBD1; clone size: -; CDR3 protein: CAWTPGQGYVNGNTIYF; CDR3 DNA: TGTGCCTGGACCCCGGGACAGGGTTACGTTAATGGAAACACCATATATTTT
CDR3 length: 15; J gene: TRBJ2-7; V gene: TRBV5-6; D gene: -; clone size: -; CDR3 protein: CASTQKTAHSYEQYF; CDR3 DNA: TGTGCCAGCACCCAGAAGACAGCTCACTCCTACGAGCAGTACTTC
CDR3 length: 19; J gene: TRBJ1-1; V gene: TRBV27; D gene: -; clone size: -; CDR3 protein: CASSLSKNRTGRGNTEAFF; CDR3 DNA: TGTGCCAGCAGTTTATCGAAAAACCGGACCGGCAGGGGGAACACTGAAGCTTTCTTT
CDR3 length: 16; J gene: TRBJ2-1; V gene: TRBV4-2; D gene: TRBD2; clone size: once; CDR3 protein: CASSQGRGGAPNEQFF; CDR3 DNA: TGTGCCAGCAGCCAAGGACGGGGGGGCGCGCCCAATGAGCAGTTCTTC
CDR3 length: 15; J gene: TRBJ2-5; V gene: TRBV21-1; D gene: -; clone size: -; CDR3 protein: CASSKSQGVGETQYF; CDR3 DNA: TGTGCCAGCAGCAAAAGTCAAGGGGTGGGAGAGACCCAGTACTTC
CDR3 length: 14; J gene: TRBJ1-2; V gene: TRBV7-9; D gene: TRBD1; clone size: -; CDR3 protein: CASSSPTGGDGYTF; CDR3 DNA: TGTGCCAGCAGCTCGCCGACAGGGGGCGATGGCTACACCTTC
CDR3 length: 17; J gene: TRBJ1-2; V gene: TRBV5-6; D gene: -; clone size: -; CDR3 protein: CASSFREQTRVNYGYTF; CDR3 DNA: TGTGCCAGCAGCTTTCGGGAGCAGACAAGGGTTAACTATGGCTACACCTTC
CDR3 length: 16; J gene: TRBJ2-1; V gene: TRBV7-2; D gene: -; clone size: -; CDR3 protein: CASSLGCLAGYNEQFF; CDR3 DNA: TGTGCCAGCAGCTTAGGATGCCTAGCCGGTTACAATGAGCAGTTCTTC
CDR3 length: 19; J gene: TRBJ1-1; V gene: TRBV14; D gene: -; clone size: few; CDR3 protein: CASSQDPKIGGRSNTEAFF; CDR3 DNA: TGTGCCAGCAGCCAAGACCCTAAAATAGGGGGACGGTCGAACACTGAAGCTTTCTTT
CDR3 length: 18; J gene: TRBJ2-4; V gene: TRBV11-2; D gene: TRBD1; clone size: -; CDR3 protein: CASSSHRTGGASKNIQYF; CDR3 DNA: TGTGCCAGCAGCTCGCATAGAACAGGGGGCGCATCCAAAAACATTCAGTACTTC
CDR3 length: 14; J gene: TRBJ1-5; V gene: TRBV6-5; D gene: -; clone size: -; CDR3 protein: CASSPGHRGQPQHF; CDR3 DNA: TGTGCCAGCAGTCCGGGACATAGGGGTCAGCCCCAGCATTTT
CDR3 length: 14; J gene: TRBJ2-7; V gene: TRBV11-3; D gene: -; clone size: few; CDR3 protein: CASSPQGGENEQYF; CDR3 DNA: TGTGCCAGCAGCCCCCAGGGAGGCGAAAACGAGCAGTACTTC
CDR3 length: 14; J gene: TRBJ1-2; V gene: TRBV5-1; D gene: -; clone size: once; CDR3 protein: CASSLEGGIGGYTF; CDR3 DNA: TGCGCCAGCAGCTTGGAGGGAGGCATTGGTGGCTACACCTTC
CDR3 length: 14; J gene: TRBJ2-5; V gene: TRBV30; D gene: TRBD2; clone size: -; CDR3 protein: CAWRGLAGEGTQYF; CDR3 DNA: TGTGCCTGGAGAGGGCTAGCGGGAGAAGGGACCCAGTACTTC
CDR3 length: 15; J gene: TRBJ2-7; V gene: TRBV19; D gene: TRBD2; clone size: -; CDR3 protein: CASSPLAGGPGEQYF; CDR3 DNA: TGTGCCAGTAGTCCCCTTGCGGGAGGGCCGGGAGAGCAGTACTTC
CDR3 length: 14; J gene: TRBJ1-2; V gene: TRBV7-9; D gene: TRBD1; clone size: -; CDR3 protein: CASSGATGDYGYTF; CDR3 DNA: TGTGCCAGCAGCGGGGCGACAGGGGACTATGGCTACACCTTC
CDR3 length: 14; J gene: TRBJ1-1; V gene: TRBV30; D gene: TRBD1; clone size: -; CDR3 protein: CAWSANTGDTEAFF; CDR3 DNA: TGTGCCTGGAGTGCCAACACAGGGGACACTGAAGCTTTCTTT
CDR3 length: 14; J gene: TRBJ2-7; V gene: TRBV7-2; D gene: -; clone size: -; CDR3 protein: CASSPSVTAYEQYF; CDR3 DNA: TGTGCCAGCAGCCCATCAGTGACAGCCTACGAGCAGTACTTC
CDR3 length: 14; J gene: TRBJ1-4; V gene: TRBV5-6; D gene: -; clone size: -; CDR3 protein: CASSRGGESEKLFF; CDR3 DNA: TGTGCCAGCAGCCGGGGGGGCGAGAGTGAAAAACTGTTTTTT
CDR3 length: 16; J gene: TRBJ2-7; V gene: TRBV23-1; D gene: TRBD2; clone size: -; CDR3 protein: CASSQFSGSKDYEQYF; CDR3 DNA: TGCGCCAGCAGTCAATTCAGCGGGAGCAAGGATTACGAGCAGTACTTC
CDR3 length: 15; J gene: TRBJ2-7; V gene: TRBV10-2; D gene: TRBD2; clone size: -; CDR3 protein: CASRRGLANSYEQYF; CDR3 DNA: TGCGCCAGCAGGCGGGGACTAGCGAACTCCTACGAGCAGTACTTC
CDR3 length: 16; J gene: TRBJ1-2; V gene: TRBV6-1; D gene: -; clone size: -; CDR3 protein: CASSEYHSKANYGYTF; CDR3 DNA: TGTGCCAGCAGTGAATATCACAGCAAGGCTAACTATGGCTACACCTTC